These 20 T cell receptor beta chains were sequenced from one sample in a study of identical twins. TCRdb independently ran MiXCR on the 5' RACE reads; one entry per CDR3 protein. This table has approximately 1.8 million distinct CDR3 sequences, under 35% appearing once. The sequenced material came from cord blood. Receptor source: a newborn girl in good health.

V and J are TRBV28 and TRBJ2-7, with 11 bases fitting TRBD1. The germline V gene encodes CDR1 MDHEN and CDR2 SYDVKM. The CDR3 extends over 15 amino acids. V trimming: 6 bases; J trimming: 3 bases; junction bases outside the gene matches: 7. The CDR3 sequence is CASRLAGTGGYEQYF. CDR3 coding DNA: TGTGCCAGCAGACTTGCCGGGACAGGGGGCTACGAGCAGTACTTC.

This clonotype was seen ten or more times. As DNA, the CDR3 is TGTGCCAGCAGCAACCCTAGCTACAATGAGCAGTTCTTC. Translating gives CASSNPSYNEQFF. The chain employs TRBV7-8 and TRBJ2-1; unclear D gene. The CDR3 runs 13 residues. V lost 5 bases to trimming and J lost 3 bases, with 8 bases between them. Germline CDR1 and CDR2: SGHVS and FQNEAQ.

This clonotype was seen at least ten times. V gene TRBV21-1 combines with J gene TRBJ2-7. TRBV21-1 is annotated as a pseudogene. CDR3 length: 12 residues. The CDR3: CASRSTGYEQYF. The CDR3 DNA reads TGTGCCAGCAGATCTACGGGCTACGAGCAGTACTTC.

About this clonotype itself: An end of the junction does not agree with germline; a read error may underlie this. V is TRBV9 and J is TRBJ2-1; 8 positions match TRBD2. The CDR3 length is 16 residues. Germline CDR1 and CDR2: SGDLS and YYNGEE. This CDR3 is CASSVGKRGPYNERFF. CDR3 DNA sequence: TGTGCCAGCAGCGTAGGCAAGCGGGGGCCCTACAATGAGCGGTTCTTC.

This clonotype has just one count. Written as DNA, the CDR3 is TGTGCCAGCATTGGTTTTGAGGGGGCTCGTAGCAATCAGCCCCAGCATTTT. Translation: CASIGFEGARSNQPQHF. This rearrangement joins TRBV6-1 to TRBJ1-5; TRBD1 matches 7 bases. The ends lost 7 bases at V and 0 bases at J; junction bases unmatched: 12. Germline V gene sequence: CDR1 MNHNS, CDR2 SASEGT. This CDR3 region has 17 residues.

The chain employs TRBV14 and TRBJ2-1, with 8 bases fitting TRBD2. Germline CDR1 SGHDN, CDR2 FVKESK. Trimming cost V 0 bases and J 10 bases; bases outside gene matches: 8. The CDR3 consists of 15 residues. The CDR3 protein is CASSQDRLACREQFF. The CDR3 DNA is TGTGCCAGCAGCCAAGATCGACTAGCGTGCAGGGAGCAGTTCTTC.

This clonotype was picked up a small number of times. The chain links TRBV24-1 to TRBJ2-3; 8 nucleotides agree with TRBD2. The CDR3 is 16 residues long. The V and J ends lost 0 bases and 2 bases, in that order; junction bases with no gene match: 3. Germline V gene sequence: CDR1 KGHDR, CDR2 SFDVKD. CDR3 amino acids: CATSDLLAGDTDTQYF. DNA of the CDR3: TGTGCCACCAGTGATTTGCTAGCGGGCGACACAGATACGCAGTATTTT.

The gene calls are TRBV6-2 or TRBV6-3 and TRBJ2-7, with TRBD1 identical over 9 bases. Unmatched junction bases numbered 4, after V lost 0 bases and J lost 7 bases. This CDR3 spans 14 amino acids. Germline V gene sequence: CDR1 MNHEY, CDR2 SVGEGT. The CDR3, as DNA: TGTGCCAGCAGTTACTCAGCCGGGACAGGGGAGCAGTACTTC. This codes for CASSYSAGTGEQYF.

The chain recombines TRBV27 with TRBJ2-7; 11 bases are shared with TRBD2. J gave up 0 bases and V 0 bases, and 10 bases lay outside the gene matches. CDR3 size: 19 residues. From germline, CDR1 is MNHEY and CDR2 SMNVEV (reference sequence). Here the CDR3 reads CASSLSRASGRFLSYEQYF. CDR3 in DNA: TGTGCCAGCAGTTTATCCCGGGCTAGCGGGAGGTTTCTCTCCTACGAGCAGTACTTC.

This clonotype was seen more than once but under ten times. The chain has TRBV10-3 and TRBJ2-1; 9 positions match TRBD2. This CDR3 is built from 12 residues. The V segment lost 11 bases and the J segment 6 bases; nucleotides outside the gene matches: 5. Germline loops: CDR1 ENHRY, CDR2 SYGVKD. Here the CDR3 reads CALLTSGNEQFF. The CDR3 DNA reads TGTGCCCTCCTGACTAGCGGCAATGAGCAGTTCTTC.

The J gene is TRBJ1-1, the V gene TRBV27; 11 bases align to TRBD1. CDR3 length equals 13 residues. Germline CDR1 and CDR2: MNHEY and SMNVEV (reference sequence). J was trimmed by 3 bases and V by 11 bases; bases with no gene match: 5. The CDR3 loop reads CAWTGGEDTEAFF. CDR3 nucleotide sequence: TGTGCCTGGACAGGGGGCGAGGACACTGAAGCTTTCTTT.

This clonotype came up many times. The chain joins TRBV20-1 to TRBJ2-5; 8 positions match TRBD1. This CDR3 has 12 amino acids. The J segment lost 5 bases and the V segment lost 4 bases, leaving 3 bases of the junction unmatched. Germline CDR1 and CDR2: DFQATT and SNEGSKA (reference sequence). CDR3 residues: CSATDREETQYF. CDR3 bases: TGCAGTGCTACGGACAGGGAGGAGACCCAGTACTTC.

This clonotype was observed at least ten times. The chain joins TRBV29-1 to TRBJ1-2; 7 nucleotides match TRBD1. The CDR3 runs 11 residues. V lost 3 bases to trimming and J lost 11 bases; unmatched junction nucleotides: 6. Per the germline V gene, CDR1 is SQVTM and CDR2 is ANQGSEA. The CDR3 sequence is CSVERQGSYTF. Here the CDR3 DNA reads TGCAGCGTTGAGCGACAGGGATCGTACACCTTC. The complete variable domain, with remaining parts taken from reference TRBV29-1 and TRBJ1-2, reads SAVISQKPSRDICQRGTSLTIQCQVDSQVTMMFWYRQQPGQSLTLIATANQGSEATYESGFVIDKFPISRPNLTFSTLTVSNMSPEDSSIYLCSVERQGSYTFGSGTRLTVV.

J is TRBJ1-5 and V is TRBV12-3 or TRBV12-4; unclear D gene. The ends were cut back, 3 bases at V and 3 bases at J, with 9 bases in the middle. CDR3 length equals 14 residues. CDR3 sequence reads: CASSFSADNQPQHF. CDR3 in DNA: TGTGCCAGCAGTTTCTCGGCGGACAATCAGCCCCAGCATTTT.

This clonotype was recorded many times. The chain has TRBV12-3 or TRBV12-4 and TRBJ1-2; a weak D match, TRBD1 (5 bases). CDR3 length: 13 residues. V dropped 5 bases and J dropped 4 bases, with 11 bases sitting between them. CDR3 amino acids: CASSPDSSYGYTF. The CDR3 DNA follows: TGTGCCAGCAGTCCCGACAGCTCCTATGGCTACACCTTC.

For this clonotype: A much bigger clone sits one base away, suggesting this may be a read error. CDR3 DNA sequence: TGTGCCAGCAGTGGAGGGACTAGCGGAAAATACGAGCAGTACTTC. It codes for CASSGGTSGKYEQYF. The V and J genes are TRBV28 and TRBJ2-7; 11 nucleotides match TRBD2. The CDR3 covers 15 residues. J lost 4 bases, V lost 5 bases, and 7 bases had no gene match. CDR1 MDHEN and CDR2 SYDVKM come from the germline V gene.

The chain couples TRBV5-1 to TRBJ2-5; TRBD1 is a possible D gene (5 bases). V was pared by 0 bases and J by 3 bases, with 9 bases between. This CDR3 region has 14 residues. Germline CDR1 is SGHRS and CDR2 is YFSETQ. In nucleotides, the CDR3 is TGCGCCAGCAGCTTGGCCGAGACAGAAGAGACCCAGTACTTC. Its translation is CASSLAETEETQYF.

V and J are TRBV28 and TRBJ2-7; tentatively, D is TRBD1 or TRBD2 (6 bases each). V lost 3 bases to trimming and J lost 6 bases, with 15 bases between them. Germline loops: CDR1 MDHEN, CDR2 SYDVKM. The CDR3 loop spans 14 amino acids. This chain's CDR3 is CASSLRARGLEQYF. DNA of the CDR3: TGTGCCAGCAGTTTGCGGGCCAGGGGACTCGAGCAGTACTTC.

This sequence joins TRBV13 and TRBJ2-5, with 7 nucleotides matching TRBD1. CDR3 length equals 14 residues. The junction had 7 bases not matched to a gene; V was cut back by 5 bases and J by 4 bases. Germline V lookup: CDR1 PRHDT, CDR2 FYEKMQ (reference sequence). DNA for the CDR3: TGTGCCAGCAGCCCAATCCCAGGGGGAGAGACCCAGTACTTC. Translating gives CASSPIPGGETQYF.

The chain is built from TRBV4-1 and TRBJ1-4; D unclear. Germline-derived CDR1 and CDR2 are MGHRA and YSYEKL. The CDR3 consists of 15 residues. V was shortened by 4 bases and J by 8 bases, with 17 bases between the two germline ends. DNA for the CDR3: TGCGCCAGCAGCCGCCTACCCGGAGGAAACGAAAAACTGTTTTTT. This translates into CASSRLPGGNEKLFF.